The T cell receptor (beta chain) described here comes from a study of blood T cell repertoires in COVID-19. Study background: Italy, Spain and the United States were the sources of the convalescent and acute COVID-19 samples.

This table comes from immunoSEQ multiplex PCR, and its TCRdb copy is limited to in-frame clones, with some not included. Counted here are a few hundred thousand clones, approximately 88% occurring once; the ten biggest clones make up more than 8.5%. CDR3 length: 14 residues. Germline CDR1 and CDR2: KGHDR and SFDVKD. V gave up 3 bases and J gave up 7 bases, with 14 bases separating them. In this sample, this clone turned up once. The sequence was collected from a young woman who had recovered from COVID-19. The V and J genes are TRBV24-1 and TRBJ1-1; maybe TRBD1 (6 bases). Sequencing was performed on PBMCs or T cells enriched from blood (not recorded which). CDR3 sequence reads: CATSDPRTVGEAFF. The CDR3 nucleotides read TGTGCCACCAGTGATCCTCGGACAGTCGGTGAAGCTTTCTTT.